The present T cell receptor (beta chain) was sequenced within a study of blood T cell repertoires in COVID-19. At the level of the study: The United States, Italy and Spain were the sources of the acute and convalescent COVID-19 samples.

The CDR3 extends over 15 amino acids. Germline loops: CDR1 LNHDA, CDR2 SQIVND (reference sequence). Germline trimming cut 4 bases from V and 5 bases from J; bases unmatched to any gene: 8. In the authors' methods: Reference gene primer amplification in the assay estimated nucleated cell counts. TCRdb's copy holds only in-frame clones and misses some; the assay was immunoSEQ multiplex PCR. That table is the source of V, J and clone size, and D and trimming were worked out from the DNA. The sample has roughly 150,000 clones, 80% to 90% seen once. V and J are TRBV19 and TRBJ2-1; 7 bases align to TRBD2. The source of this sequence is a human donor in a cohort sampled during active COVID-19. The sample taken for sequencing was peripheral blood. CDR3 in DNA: TGTGCCAGTAGTAGGTTGGGGGGGGTGAACAATGAGCAGTTCTTC. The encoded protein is CASSRLGGVNNEQFF.